The 25 T cell receptor beta chains below were found in one sample sequenced in a study of glioma-infiltrating T cells. TCR alpha and beta CDR3 regions were amplified from RNA using iRepertoire nested multiplex PCR. MiXCR was run by TCRdb on the multiplex PCR reads, yielding one entry per CDR3 protein. The data show about 190,000 distinct CDR3 sequences, around 30% seen once. Sequenced input: glioma tissue, nonneoplastic brain tissue, or PBMCs (not recorded which). These receptors originate from a human donor with low-grade glioma or glioblastoma, undergoing nonglioma brain surgery, or in good health (not recorded which).

The rearrangement uses TRBV27 and TRBJ2-7, with D uncertain. This CDR3 is 13 amino acids long. Germline CDR1 reads MNHEY; CDR2 reads SMNVEV (reference sequence). The CDR3 region is CSLSPGTSSAKYF. CDR3 nucleotide sequence: TGTTCCCTCTCCCCCGGAACCTCCTCCGCGAAGTACTTC.

This clonotype was seen more than once but under ten times. The V and J genes are TRBV12-3 or TRBV12-4 and TRBJ1-1; 9 bases agree with TRBD1. This CDR3 region has 14 residues. Trimming cost V 5 bases and J 3 bases; bases outside gene matches: 4. The CDR3 loop is CASSIQGADTEAFF. CDR3 in DNA: TGTGCCAGCAGTATACAGGGGGCAGACACTGAAGCTTTCTTT.

This chain's CDR3 is CSAQAYPTSGSLEQFF. For the CDR3, the DNA is TGCAGTGCTCAGGCTTACCCGACTAGCGGGAGTCTTGAGCAGTTCTTC. This chain joins TRBV20-1 and TRBJ2-1; 12 positions agree with TRBD2. Germline V lookup: CDR1 DFQATT, CDR2 SNEGSKA (reference sequence). This CDR3 has 16 amino acids. V was clipped by 5 bases and J by 9 bases; unmatched bases: 14.

This clonotype has a count of ten or more. The V gene is TRBV20-1, the J gene TRBJ1-2; 9 positions agree with TRBD1. With V trimmed by 3 bases and J by 6 bases, 8 bases remained unmatched. This CDR3 spans 14 amino acids. Germline V lookup: CDR1 DFQATT, CDR2 SNEGSKA (reference sequence). This CDR3 reads CSASLNRGPDGYTF. CDR3 nucleotide sequence: TGCAGTGCTAGCCTAAACAGGGGGCCTGATGGCTACACCTTC.

A word on this clonotype: With a much larger clone just one base away, this may be a read error. The V gene is TRBV19, the J gene TRBJ1-5; D remains unclear. The CDR3 contains 14 residues. Germline V lookup: CDR1 LNHDA, CDR2 SQIVND (reference sequence). In nucleotides, the CDR3 is TGTGCCACCCTACTCGCTCCAGGAGGTCAGCACCAGCATTTT. This sequence encodes CATLLAPGGQHQHF.

This clonotype was recorded a few times. The chain has TRBV12-3 or TRBV12-4 and TRBJ1-5, with TRBD1 matching 9 bases. The junction had 6 bases not matched to a gene; V was cut back by 5 bases and J by 7 bases. This CDR3 has 14 residues. The CDR3 DNA reads as TGTGCCAGCAGTCCTGGGACAGGGATCCAGCCCCAGCATTTT. Its protein is CASSPGTGIQPQHF.

This clonotype was detected a few times. The rearrangement uses TRBV3-1 and TRBJ2-1, with 9 positions matching TRBD2. The V gene end was trimmed by 6 bases and the J gene end by 7 bases; junction bases not matched to a gene: 10. Germline V gene data show CDR1 as LGHDT and CDR2 as YNNKEL (reference sequence). CDR3 length: 15 residues. DNA of the CDR3: TGTGCCAGCAGACAGGAAACTAGCGGGCGAAATGAGCAGTTCTTC. This sequence encodes CASRQETSGRNEQFF.

The table lists this clonotype with many counts. The CDR3: CASSDPKGDNEQFF. CDR3 DNA sequence: TGTGCCAGCAGTGACCCTAAGGGGGACAATGAGCAGTTCTTC. V gene TRBV25-1 combines with J gene TRBJ2-1, with TRBD1 as a possible D gene (6 bases). Germline CDR1 reads MGHDK; CDR2 reads SYGVNS. V was trimmed by 3 bases and J by 5 bases, leaving 11 bases between them. There are 14 residues in the CDR3.

This clonotype was seen ten or more times. The V gene is TRBV6-1, the J gene TRBJ2-1; 16 positions agree with TRBD2. J gave up 8 bases and V 5 bases, and 9 bases lay outside the gene matches. CDR1 is MNHNS and CDR2 is SASEGT in the germline V gene. This CDR3 is built from 17 residues. DNA for the CDR3: TGTGCCAGCAGTCCGGGACTAGCGGGAGGGTTTTGGTATGAGCAGTTCTTC. It translates to CASSPGLAGGFWYEQFF.

The CDR3 coding sequence is TGTGCCAGCAGTGAATGTGCGGTAGCTAGCACAGATACGCAGTATTTT. Its translation: CASSECAVASTDTQYF. The chain employs TRBV2 and TRBJ2-3; D remains ambiguous. Deletions cut 2 bases from V and 0 bases from J, with 12 bases between. CDR3 length: 16 residues. Per the germline V gene, CDR1 is SNHLY and CDR2 is FYNNEI.

This clonotype was observed a handful of times. The chain employs TRBV11-2 and TRBJ2-3; D may be TRBD1 (5 bases). This CDR3 is 14 amino acids long. Looked up from germline, CDR1 is SGHAT and CDR2 is FQNNGV. The ends were cut back, 2 bases at V and 5 bases at J, with 11 bases in the middle. The CDR3 sequence is CASSLTRDGDTQYF. DNA for the CDR3: TGTGCCAGCAGCTTAACCAGGGATGGAGATACGCAGTATTTT.

This clonotype was seen ten or more times. The chain recombines TRBV6-1 with TRBJ1-2; TRBD1 is a possible D gene (5 bases). The germline gives CDR1 MNHNS, CDR2 SASEGT. The CDR3 runs 11 residues. Between the trimmed V and J ends, which lost 6 bases and 8 bases, there was a span of 10 bases. Written as DNA, the CDR3 is TGTGCCAGCAGGGCGGCAGGGGGCTACACCTTC. It specifies CASRAAGGYTF.

This clonotype has a count of ten or more. The rearrangement joins TRBV28 to TRBJ2-7; the D gene is possibly TRBD1 (5 bases). Trimming removed 8 bases from V and 5 bases from J, with 13 bases in between. CDR3 length: 12 amino acids. Germline V lookup: CDR1 MDHEN, CDR2 SYDVKM. CDR3 protein: CASGAGIHEQYF. CDR3 DNA sequence: TGTGCCAGCGGAGCAGGGATCCACGAGCAGTACTTC.

This clonotype was detected ten times or more. V is TRBV15 and J is TRBJ1-1; maybe TRBD1 (5 bases). Germline CDR1 LNHNV, CDR2 YYDKDF (reference sequence). The ends were cut back, 1 base at V and 0 bases at J, with 9 bases in the middle. CDR3 length: 15 amino acids. The CDR3 region has the DNA TGTGCCACCAGCAGAGTCTGGGGCTTGAACACTGAAGCTTTCTTT. It translates to CATSRVWGLNTEAFF.

This clonotype turned up a few times. The chain employs TRBV5-1 and TRBJ1-1; the match to TRBD1 covers 8 bases. Germline CDR1 and CDR2: SGHRS and YFSETQ. The CDR3 has 18 amino acids. J gave up 0 bases and V 4 bases, and 14 bases lay outside the gene matches. DNA of the CDR3: TGCGCCAGCAGCCTGTCGGCAGGGGGCTTTATTATGAACACTGAAGCTTTCTTT. This sequence encodes CASSLSAGGFIMNTEAFF.

The V call is TRBV6-1, the J call TRBJ1-2; no clear D. This CDR3 spans 14 amino acids. Germline assignment: CDR1 MNHNS and CDR2 SASEGT. CDR3 in DNA: TGTGACATCAGTGAGTCAGGTCTCCAATATGGCTACACCTTC. Translation gives CDISESGLQYGYTF.

This clonotype was recorded at least ten times. The V gene is TRBV4-3, the J gene TRBJ1-5, with D unclear. V was trimmed by 4 bases and J by 9 bases, leaving 13 bases between them. This CDR3 region has 13 residues. CDR1 is LGHNA, CDR2 YSLEER, per germline. CDR3 in amino acids: CASSRELRGPQHF. The CDR3 DNA reads as TGCGCCAGCAGCCGTGAGCTTCGGGGGCCCCAGCATTTT.

This clonotype was detected many times. V gene TRBV3-1 combines with J gene TRBJ2-1; a weak D match, TRBD1 (6 bases). This CDR3 comprises 14 residues. Germline CDR1 and CDR2: LGHDT and YNNKEL (reference sequence). Trimming pared 4 bases from V and 4 bases from J, leaving 11 bases between. CDR3 nucleotide sequence: TGTGCCAGCAGCCCCAGGGGCGAGTACAATGAGCAGTTCTTC. Translation gives CASSPRGEYNEQFF.

This clonotype was counted at least ten times. The chain carries TRBV25-1 and TRBJ2-7; D perhaps matches TRBD1 (5 bases). Germline V gives CDR1 MGHDK, CDR2 SYGVNS. Trimming left V 4 bases short and J 3 bases short, with 7 bases between. This CDR3 is built from 12 residues. The CDR3 nucleotides are TGTGCCAGCAGTGCCCAGGGCTACGAGCAGTACTTC. Translated: CASSAQGYEQYF.

This clonotype appeared many times. The chain recombines TRBV27 with TRBJ1-1; possibly TRBD1 for D (5 bases). CDR1 and CDR2 from the germline V gene are MNHEY and SMNVEV (reference sequence). The CDR3 is 15 amino acids. V lost 2 bases and J lost 8, with 18 bases in between. Written as DNA, the CDR3 is TGTGCCAGCAGTTTAAGCCCTCGGGGGGTGAGAGAAGCTTTCTTT. The encoded protein is CASSLSPRGVREAFF.

This clonotype was detected ten times or more. The V call is TRBV15, the J call TRBJ2-2, with 8 bases that match TRBD1. This CDR3 contains 14 residues. Germline V gene data show CDR1 as LNHNV and CDR2 as YYDKDF (reference sequence). V was pared by 7 bases and J by 5 bases, with 6 bases of the junction left unmatched. The CDR3 region is CATTQGAGTGELFF. DNA for the CDR3: TGTGCCACCACCCAGGGGGCAGGTACCGGGGAGCTGTTTTTT.

This clonotype was seen just once. This may be a read error, as it is one base from a much larger clone. The chain joins TRBV18 to TRBJ1-2; 8 nucleotides agree with TRBD1. Germline CDR1 reads KGHSH; CDR2 reads LQKENI. There are 14 residues in the CDR3. The CDR3 is CAISPRGQGSGYTF. The CDR3 nucleotides are TGTGCCATCTCACCTAGAGGACAGGGAAGTGGCTACACCTTC.

This clonotype occurred many times. This chain connects TRBV6-1 to TRBJ1-1, with D hard to call. Germline assignment: CDR1 MNHNS and CDR2 SASEGT. The CDR3 runs 13 residues. The V and J ends lost 7 bases and 6 bases respectively, with 15 bases between them. The CDR3 sequence: CASIPRRFSEAFF. The CDR3 nucleotides are TGTGCCAGCATTCCAAGGCGCTTTTCTGAAGCTTTCTTT.

This clonotype showed up many times. V is TRBV29-1 and J is TRBJ1-1; maybe TRBD1 (5 bases). Germline CDR1 and CDR2: SQVTM and ANQGSEA. The CDR3 sequence is 11 residues long. V was cut by 5 bases and J by 7 bases, with 11 bases left in between. CDR3 in amino acids: CSVTGPGEAFF. In DNA, the CDR3 is TGCAGCGTTACGGGGCCGGGTGAAGCTTTCTTT.

V is TRBV20-1 and J is TRBJ1-2, with a possible D match to TRBD1 (6 bases). The CDR3 is made up of 13 amino acids. Germline V CDR1 and CDR2: DFQATT, SNEGSKA (reference sequence). The V end lost 6 bases, the J end lost 4 bases, and 15 bases lay between the germline ends. This CDR3 is CSAASGDTYGYTF. CDR3 DNA sequence: TGCAGTGCCGCATCCGGGGACACCTATGGCTACACCTTC.